This T cell receptor beta chain was identified during a study of T cells in Graves' hyperthyroidism and ophthalmopathy. Study-level points and caveats: Before onset, by a median of approximately 6.2 months, the model predicted ophthalmopathy.

On this clonotype: Antigen: not known.

V gave up 6 bases and J gave up 1 base, with 9 bases separating them. This CDR3 region has 13 residues. The germline V gene has CDR1 SGHTA and CDR2 FQGTGA. Researchers amplified the TCR beta CDR3 regions from RNA transcripts. In the first-round RT-PCR of the TCR CDR3, the HTBI primer set was used. TCRdb re-called the multiplex PCR reads through MiXCR, storing one row per CDR3 protein. Here the sample spans approximately 600,000 distinct CDR3 sequences, 13% to 15% being singletons. This TCR was recovered from a woman younger than 30 with Graves' ophthalmopathy. The rearrangement uses TRBV7-3 and TRBJ1-1, with D tentatively TRBD1 (5 bases). Sequenced: blood. CDR3 region: CASRPRANTEAFF. The CDR3 DNA follows: TGTGCCAGCAGGCCCAGGGCGAACACTGAAGCTTTCTTT.